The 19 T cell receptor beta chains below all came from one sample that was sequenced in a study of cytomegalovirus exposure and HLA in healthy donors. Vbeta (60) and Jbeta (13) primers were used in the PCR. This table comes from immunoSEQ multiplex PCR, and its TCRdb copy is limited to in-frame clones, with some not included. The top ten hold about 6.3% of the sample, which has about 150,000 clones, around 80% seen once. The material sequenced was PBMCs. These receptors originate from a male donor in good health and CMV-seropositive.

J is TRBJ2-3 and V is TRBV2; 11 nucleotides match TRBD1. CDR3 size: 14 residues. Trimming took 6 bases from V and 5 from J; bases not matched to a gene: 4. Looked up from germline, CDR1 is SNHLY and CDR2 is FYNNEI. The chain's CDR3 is CASRQGQGEDTQYF. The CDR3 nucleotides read TGTGCCAGCAGGCAGGGACAGGGGGAAGATACGCAGTATTTT.

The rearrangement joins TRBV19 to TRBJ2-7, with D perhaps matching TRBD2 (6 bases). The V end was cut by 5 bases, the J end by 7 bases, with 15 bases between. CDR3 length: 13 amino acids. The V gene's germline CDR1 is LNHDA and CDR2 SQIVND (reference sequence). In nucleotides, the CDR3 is TGTGCCAGTAGTGAAGGCGGGAACTATGAGCAGTACTTC. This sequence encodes CASSEGGNYEQYF. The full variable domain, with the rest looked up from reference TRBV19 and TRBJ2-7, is DGGITQSPKYLFRKEGQNVTLSCEQNLNHDAMYWYRQDPGQGLRLIYYSQIVNDFQKGDIAEGYSVSREKKESFPLTVTSAQKNPTAFYLCASSEGGNYEQYFGPGTRLTVT.

CDR3 sequence reads: CASSQGGTPRESTQYF. DNA of the CDR3: TGTGCCAGCAGCCAGGGCGGGACGCCGAGGGAGAGTACGCAGTATTTT. This chain links TRBV14 with TRBJ2-3; possible D gene TRBD2, 6 bases. This CDR3 contains 16 residues. Trimming removed 3 bases at V and 8 bases at J, with 21 bases between. Germline lookup yields CDR1 SGHDN and CDR2 FVKESK.

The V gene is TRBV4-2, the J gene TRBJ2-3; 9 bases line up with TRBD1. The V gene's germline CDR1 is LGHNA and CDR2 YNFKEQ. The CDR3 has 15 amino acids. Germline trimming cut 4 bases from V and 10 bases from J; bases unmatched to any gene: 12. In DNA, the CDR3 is TGTGCCAGCAGCCCCAGGGACAGGGATCGTTCGTCGCAGTATTTT. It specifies CASSPRDRDRSSQYF.

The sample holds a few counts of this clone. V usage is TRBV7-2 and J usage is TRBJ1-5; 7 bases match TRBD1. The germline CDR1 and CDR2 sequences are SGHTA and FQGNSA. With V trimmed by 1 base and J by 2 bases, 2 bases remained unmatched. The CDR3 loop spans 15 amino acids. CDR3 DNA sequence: TGTGCCAGCAGCTTAGACAGGGGAGGCAATCAGCCCCAGCATTTT. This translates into CASSLDRGGNQPQHF.

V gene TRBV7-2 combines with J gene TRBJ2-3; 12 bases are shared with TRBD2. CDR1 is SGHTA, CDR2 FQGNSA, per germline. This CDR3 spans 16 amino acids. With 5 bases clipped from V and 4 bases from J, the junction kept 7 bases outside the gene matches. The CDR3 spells CASSPGLAGPSDTQYF. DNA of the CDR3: TGTGCCAGCAGCCCTGGACTAGCGGGACCCTCAGATACGCAGTATTTT. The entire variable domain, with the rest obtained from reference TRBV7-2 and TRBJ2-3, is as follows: GAGVSQSPSNKVTEKGKDVELRCDPISGHTALYWYRQSLGQGLEFLIYFQGNSAPDKSGLPSDRFSAERTGGSVSTLTIQRTQQEDSAVYLCASSPGLAGPSDTQYFGPGTRLTVL.

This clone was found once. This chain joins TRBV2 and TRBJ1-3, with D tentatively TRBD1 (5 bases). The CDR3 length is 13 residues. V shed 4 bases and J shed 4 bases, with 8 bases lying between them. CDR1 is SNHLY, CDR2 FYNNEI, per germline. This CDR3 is CASSVWTGNTIYF. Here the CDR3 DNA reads TGTGCCAGCAGTGTGTGGACAGGAAACACCATATATTTT.

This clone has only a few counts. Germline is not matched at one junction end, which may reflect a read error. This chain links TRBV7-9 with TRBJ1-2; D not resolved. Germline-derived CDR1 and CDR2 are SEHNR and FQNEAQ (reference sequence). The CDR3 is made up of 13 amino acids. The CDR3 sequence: CSSKKERDYGYTF. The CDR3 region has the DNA TGTTCCAGTAAGAAGGAACGGGACTATGGCTACACCTTC.

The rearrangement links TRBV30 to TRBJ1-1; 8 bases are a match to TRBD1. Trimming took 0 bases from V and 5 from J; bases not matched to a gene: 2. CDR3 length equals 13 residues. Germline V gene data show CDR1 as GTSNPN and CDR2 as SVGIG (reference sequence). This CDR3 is CAWSVTGGTEAFF. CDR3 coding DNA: TGTGCCTGGAGTGTCACAGGGGGGACTGAAGCTTTCTTT.

The DNA of the CDR3 is TGTGCCAGCAGCTTTTTCCCACTTACTAGCAATCAGCCCCAGCATTTT. Protein: CASSFFPLTSNQPQHF. The gene calls are TRBV5-6 and TRBJ1-5; D remains ambiguous. The CDR3 runs to 16 residues. The V and J ends lost 2 bases and 0 bases respectively, with 12 bases between them. Germline V lookup: CDR1 SGHDT, CDR2 YYEEEE.

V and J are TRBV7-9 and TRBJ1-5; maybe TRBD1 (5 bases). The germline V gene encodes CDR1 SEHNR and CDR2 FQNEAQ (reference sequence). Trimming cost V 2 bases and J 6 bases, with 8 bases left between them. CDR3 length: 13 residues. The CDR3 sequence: CASSLNQGQPQHF. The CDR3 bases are TGTGCCAGCAGCTTAAATCAGGGTCAGCCCCAGCATTTT.

The CDR3, as DNA: TGTGCCAGTAGTACCGGCGCAGCGGGAGTCGGGGAGCTGTTTTTT. It yields the protein CASSTGAAGVGELFF. This chain connects TRBV19 to TRBJ2-2; 8 bases match TRBD2. Germline V CDR1 and CDR2: LNHDA, SQIVND (reference sequence). This CDR3 has 15 amino acids. V was clipped by 4 bases and J by 7 bases; unmatched bases: 8.

The CDR3: CASSRAFFGDGYTF. DNA for the CDR3: TGTGCCAGCAGCCGGGCCTTTTTCGGGGATGGCTACACCTTC. The chain has TRBV7-8 and TRBJ1-2; D is ambiguous. The CDR3 contains 14 residues. The ends were cut back, 5 bases at V and 6 bases at J, with 16 bases in the middle. Looked up from germline, CDR1 is SGHVS and CDR2 is FQNEAQ.

CDR3 loop: CAGGTVSQPQHF. The CDR3 DNA reads as TGTGCCGGAGGGACAGTGAGCCAGCCCCAGCATTTT. The chain links TRBV5-8 to TRBJ1-5; 7 bases align to TRBD1. The CDR3 runs 12 residues. From germline, CDR1 is SGHTS and CDR2 YDEGEE. The V segment lost 10 bases and the J segment 7 bases; nucleotides outside the gene matches: 8.

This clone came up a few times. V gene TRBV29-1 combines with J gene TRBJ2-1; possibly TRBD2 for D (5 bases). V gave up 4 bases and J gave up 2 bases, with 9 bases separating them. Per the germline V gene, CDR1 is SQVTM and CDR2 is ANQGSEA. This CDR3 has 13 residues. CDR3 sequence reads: CSVGEIAYNEQFF. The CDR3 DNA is TGCAGCGTTGGGGAGATCGCCTACAATGAGCAGTTCTTC.

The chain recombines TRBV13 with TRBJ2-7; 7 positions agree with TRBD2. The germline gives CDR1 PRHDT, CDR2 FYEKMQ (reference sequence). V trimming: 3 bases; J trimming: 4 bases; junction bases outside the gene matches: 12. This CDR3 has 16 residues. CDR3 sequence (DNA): TGTGCCAGCAGCTTGGCCCCCGGGACTAACAGGTACGAGCAGTACTTC. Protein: CASSLAPGTNRYEQYF.

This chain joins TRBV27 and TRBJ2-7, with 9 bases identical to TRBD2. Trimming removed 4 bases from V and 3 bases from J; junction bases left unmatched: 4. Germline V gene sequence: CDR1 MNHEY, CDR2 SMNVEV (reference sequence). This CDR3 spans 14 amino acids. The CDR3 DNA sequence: TGTGCCAGCAGTTCGGGACTAGCAAGCTACGAGCAGTACTTC. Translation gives CASSSGLASYEQYF.

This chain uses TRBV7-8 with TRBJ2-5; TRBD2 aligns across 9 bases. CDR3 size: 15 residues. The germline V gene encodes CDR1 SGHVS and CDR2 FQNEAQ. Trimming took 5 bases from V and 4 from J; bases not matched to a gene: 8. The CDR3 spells CASSAPGLAVETQYF. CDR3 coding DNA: TGTGCCAGCAGCGCACCGGGACTAGCAGTAGAGACCCAGTACTTC.

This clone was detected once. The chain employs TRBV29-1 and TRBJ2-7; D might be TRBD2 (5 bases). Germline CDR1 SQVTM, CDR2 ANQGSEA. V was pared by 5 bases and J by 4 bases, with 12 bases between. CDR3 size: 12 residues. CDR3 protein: CSVMGRGYEQYF. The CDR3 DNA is TGCAGCGTTATGGGCCGGGGTTACGAGCAGTACTTC.